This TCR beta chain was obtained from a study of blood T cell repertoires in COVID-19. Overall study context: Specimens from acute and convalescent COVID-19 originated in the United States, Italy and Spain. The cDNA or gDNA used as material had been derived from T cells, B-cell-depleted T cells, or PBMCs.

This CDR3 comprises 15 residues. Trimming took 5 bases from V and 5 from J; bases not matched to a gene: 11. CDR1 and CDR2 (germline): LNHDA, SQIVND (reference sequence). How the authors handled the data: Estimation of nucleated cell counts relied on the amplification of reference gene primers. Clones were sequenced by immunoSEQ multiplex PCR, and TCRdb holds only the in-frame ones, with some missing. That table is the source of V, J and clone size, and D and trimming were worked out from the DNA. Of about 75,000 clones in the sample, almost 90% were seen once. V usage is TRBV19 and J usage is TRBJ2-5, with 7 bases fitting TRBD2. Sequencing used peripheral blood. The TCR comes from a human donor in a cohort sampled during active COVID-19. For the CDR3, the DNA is TGTGCCAGTAGTTGGGGGGGAGCGTGGGATGAGACCCAGTACTTC. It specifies CASSWGGAWDETQYF.